This T cell receptor beta chain was retrieved from a study of T cell responses to AZD1222 COVID-19 vaccine. The table came from immunoSEQ multiplex PCR; TCRdb's copy has only in-frame clones and leaves some out. The sample shows roughly 110,000 clones, roughly 88% of them seen only once. Overall study findings and caveats: Nearly half of the spike-specific TCRs reportedly recognize variant regions that carry no mutations. Clonal diversity may have been underestimated, and the donors were mostly white British, with more females than males.

This clone was counted a single time. Its antigen is still unknown. V was clipped by 7 bases and J by 4 bases, with 9 bases between them. The length of the CDR3 is 12 residues. From germline, CDR1 is SNHLY and CDR2 FYNNEI. This receptor was identified in an adult who received the AZD1222 COVID-19 vaccine. This sample comprised peripheral blood, obtained 28 days after the second AZD1222 dose. This rearrangement joins TRBV2 to TRBJ2-3; the D is unclear. CDR3 nucleotide sequence: TGTGCCAGCAACTCTGGCCCAGATACGCAGTATTTT. Its translation: CASNSGPDTQYF.